This TCR beta chain was sequenced in a study of shared clonotypes between healthy human individuals. The assay was run at deep level. Using immunoSEQ multiplex PCR, the repertoire was profiled, and TCRdb retains in-frame clones only, with some absent. There are a few million clones in the sample; approximately 93% occur only once, and 0.35% to 0.45% lies in the top ten. Specimen: naive CD4+ T cells from PBMCs. Indicated subset: CD45RA+ positively selected. This clonotype was sampled from a man aged 18-30 years in good health. Some clones in this sample may be carry-over from other donors' samples.

CDR3 bases: TGCGCCAGCAGCCAAGATCCTGCGGCAGTTTCCTACGAGCAGTACTTC. It is translated as CASSQDPAAVSYEQYF. V usage is TRBV4-1 and J usage is TRBJ2-7; D not resolved. CDR3 size: 16 residues. The germline CDR1 and CDR2 sequences are MGHRA and YSYEKL. The V gene lost 0 bases and the J gene lost 1 base, with 13 bases spanning the gap.